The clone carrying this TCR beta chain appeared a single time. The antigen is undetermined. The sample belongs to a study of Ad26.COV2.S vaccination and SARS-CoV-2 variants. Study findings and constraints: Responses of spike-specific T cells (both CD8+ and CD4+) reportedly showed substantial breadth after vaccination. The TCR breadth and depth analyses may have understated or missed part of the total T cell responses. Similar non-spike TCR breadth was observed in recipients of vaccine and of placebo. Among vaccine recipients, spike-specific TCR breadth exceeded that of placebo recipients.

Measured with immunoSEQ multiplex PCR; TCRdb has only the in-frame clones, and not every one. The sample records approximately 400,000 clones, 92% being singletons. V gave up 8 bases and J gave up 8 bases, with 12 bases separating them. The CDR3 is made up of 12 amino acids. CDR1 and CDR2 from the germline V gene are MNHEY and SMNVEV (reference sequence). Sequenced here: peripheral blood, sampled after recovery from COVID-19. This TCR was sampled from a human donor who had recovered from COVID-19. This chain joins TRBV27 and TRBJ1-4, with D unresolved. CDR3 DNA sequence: TGTGCCAGCGGACTGGGAGGGGAAAAACTGTTTTTT. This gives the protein CASGLGGEKLFF.